Listed here are 18 T cell receptor beta chains from one sample, sequenced in a study of neurological immune-mediated disorders. TCRdb reanalysed the 5' RACE reads using MiXCR and keeps one entry per CDR3 protein. Seen here are tens of thousands of distinct CDR3 sequences, 3.9% observed once, and the top ten hold 1.3%. The material sequenced was PBMCs. The origin of the receptors is a man between 25 and 39 years old with multiple sclerosis.

Ten or more counts support this clonotype. The rearrangement uses TRBV7-8 and TRBJ2-7; no clear D gene. The germline gives CDR1 SGHVS, CDR2 FQNEAQ. The CDR3 is 15 amino acids. V lost 0 bases and J 1 base, leaving 10 bases between the germline ends. Here the CDR3 DNA reads TGTGCCAGCAGCTTAGCGCAACGAGATTCCTACGAGCAGTACTTC. The encoded protein is CASSLAQRDSYEQYF.

The table lists this clonotype with many counts. The chain combines TRBV4-1 with TRBJ1-1, with D hard to call. Trimming cost V 11 bases and J 5 bases, with 9 bases left between them. In germline, CDR1 is MGHRA, CDR2 YSYEKL. This CDR3 is 10 amino acids long. This CDR3 is CAAGGTEAFF. CDR3 nucleotides: TGCGCCGCAGGCGGGACTGAAGCTTTCTTT.

In its sample, this clonotype was seen many times. Written as DNA, the CDR3 is TGTGCCAGCAGTCCGAAAATGACAGGTGAAGCTTTCTTT. It is translated as CASSPKMTGEAFF. The chain joins TRBV12-3 or TRBV12-4 to TRBJ1-1; the D gene is possibly TRBD1 (6 bases). The V gene lost 5 bases and the J gene lost 7 bases, with 14 bases spanning the gap. This CDR3 spans 13 amino acids.

This clonotype was detected many times. The chain is built from TRBV3-1 and TRBJ1-5; D unresolved. Trimming pared 3 bases from V and 1 base from J, leaving 10 bases between. Germline CDR1 is LGHDT and CDR2 is YNNKEL (reference sequence). CDR3 length: 15 amino acids. This CDR3 reads CASSQGGLSNQPQHF. The CDR3 DNA is TGTGCCAGCAGCCAGGGAGGGTTGAGCAATCAGCCCCAGCATTTT. The variable domain in full, completed from reference TRBV3-1 and TRBJ1-5, reads DTAVSQTPKYLVTQMGNDKSIKCEQNLGHDTMYWYKQDSKKFLKIMFSYNNKELIINETVPNRFSPKSPDKAHLNLHINSLELGDSAVYFCASSQGGLSNQPQHFGDGTRLSIL.

This clonotype was counted at least ten times. This chain joins TRBV7-3 and TRBJ1-1; 8 nucleotides match TRBD1. CDR3 length equals 14 residues. V shed 7 bases and J 1 base; nucleotides not matched to a gene: 5. Germline CDR1 reads SGHTA; CDR2 reads FQGTGA. The CDR3 DNA sequence: TGTGCCAGCAAACTGGGACAGGCGAACACTGAAGCTTTCTTT. Encoded protein: CASKLGQANTEAFF. Supplemented by reference TRBV7-3 and TRBJ1-1, the full variable domain reads GAGVSQTPSNKVTEKGKYVELRCDPISGHTALYWYRQSLGQGPEFLIYFQGTGAADDSGLPNDRFFAVRPEGSVSTLKIQRTERGDSAVYLCASKLGQANTEAFFGQGTRLTVV.

J is TRBJ1-3 and V is TRBV9; D unresolved. Trimming took off 4 bases at V and 1 base at J, with 12 bases between the two ends. Germline lookup yields CDR1 SGDLS and CDR2 YYNGEE. The CDR3 spans 15 residues. The CDR3 sequence: CASSPFEFSGNTIYF. CDR3 sequence (DNA): TGTGCCAGCAGCCCATTCGAGTTTTCTGGAAACACCATATATTTT.

Turning to this clonotype: A much larger clone sits a single nucleotide away, making a read error possible. The chain recombines TRBV9 with TRBJ1-3; unclear D gene. CDR1 and CDR2 from the germline V gene are SGDLS and YYNGEE. The CDR3 loop spans 16 amino acids. Here the CDR3 reads CASSVSDLASGKTIYF. The CDR3 bases are TGTGCCAGCAGCGTATCTGACTTAGCCTCTGGAAAAACCATATATTTT.

This clonotype has a count of ten or more. The chain uses TRBV7-6 and TRBJ1-6; 8 bases match TRBD1. The CDR3 contains 14 residues. V gave up 5 bases and J gave up 7 bases; unmatched junction bases: 4. In germline, CDR1 is SGHVS, CDR2 FNYEAQ. The CDR3 DNA reads as TGTGCCAGCAGCATCGGACAGGGAAATTCACCCCTCCACTTT. It codes for CASSIGQGNSPLHF.

This clonotype has ten or more counts. The chain recombines TRBV20-1 with TRBJ2-7; a weak D match, TRBD2 (6 bases). This CDR3 contains 15 residues. The V end was cut by 6 bases, the J end by 0 bases, with 18 bases between. Germline lookup yields CDR1 DFQATT and CDR2 SNEGSKA (reference sequence). The CDR3 region has the DNA TGCAGTGCCCAAGGAGGGGATAAAGTCTCCTACGAGCAGTACTTC. Translating gives CSAQGGDKVSYEQYF.

The CDR3 nucleotides read TGCGCCAGCAGCTTGCGGGGCCTGAGCTCCTACAATGAGCAGTTCTTC. Protein product: CASSLRGLSSYNEQFF. V usage is TRBV5-1 and J usage is TRBJ2-1; perhaps D is TRBD1 or TRBD2 (5 bases each). V was clipped by 1 base and J by 0 bases, with 11 bases between them. Per the germline V gene, CDR1 is SGHRS and CDR2 is YFSETQ. The CDR3 has 16 residues. The variable domain in full, with the rest retrieved from reference TRBV5-1 and TRBJ2-1, is KAGVTQTPRYLIKTRGQQVTLSCSPISGHRSVSWYQQTPGQGLQFLFEYFSETQRNKGNFPGRFSGRQFSNSRSEMNVSTLELGDSALYLCASSLRGLSSYNEQFFGPGTRLTVL.

This clonotype was observed a few times. One junction end disagrees with the germline gene, perhaps due to a read error. The chain has TRBV10-3 and TRBJ1-5; D is possibly TRBD1 (5 bases). The CDR3 consists of 16 residues. Germline values: CDR1 ENHRY, CDR2 SYGVKD. As DNA, the CDR3 is TGTGCCATCAGTGAGTCCGGGGGGTATAGCAATCAGCCCCAGAATTTT. Translating gives CAISESGGYSNQPQNF.

The table lists this clonotype with a few counts. The rearrangement joins TRBV27 to TRBJ2-7; 9 bases fit TRBD1. Germline assignment: CDR1 MNHEY and CDR2 SMNVEV (reference sequence). The V and J ends lost 0 bases and 3 bases, in that order; junction bases with no gene match: 0. The CDR3 is made up of 14 amino acids. CDR3 protein: CASSLSTGGYEQYF. CDR3 in DNA: TGTGCCAGCAGTTTATCGACAGGGGGCTACGAGCAGTACTTC.

The table lists this clonotype with many counts. Sequence at one end of the junction differs from germline and may be a read error. V and J are TRBV2 and TRBJ1-5; TRBD1 matches 7 bases. From germline, CDR1 is SNHLY and CDR2 FYNNEI. This CDR3 contains 13 residues. The CDR3 nucleotides are TGTGCCAGCTCCGGGACAGCTAATCAGCCCCAGAATTTT. It encodes CASSGTANQPQNF.

This clonotype was detected many times. The rearrangement uses TRBV5-1 and TRBJ2-2; the match to TRBD2 covers 7 bases. CDR3 size: 15 residues. V lost 3 bases to trimming and J lost 6 bases; unmatched junction nucleotides: 8. CDR1 and CDR2 from the germline V gene are SGHRS and YFSETQ. The chain's CDR3 is CASSSGLDRAGELFF. CDR3 nucleotide sequence: TGCGCCAGCAGCTCAGGACTAGATAGAGCCGGGGAGCTGTTTTTT.

This clonotype was observed many times. The rearrangement uses TRBV7-2 and TRBJ1-6, with D possibly TRBD1 on 5 matching bases. With 4 bases removed from V and 10 bases from J, the gap between germline ends came to 17 bases. The CDR3 consists of 15 residues. Germline CDR1 is SGHTA and CDR2 is FQGNSA. CDR3 DNA sequence: TGTGCCAGCAGCTACCAGGGTGGGATGGGGTCACCCCTCCACTTT. It encodes CASSYQGGMGSPLHF.

This clonotype was observed at least ten times. The V and J genes are TRBV20-1 and TRBJ2-1, with D possibly being TRBD2 (6 bases). This CDR3 region has 14 residues. CDR1 and CDR2 from the germline V gene are DFQATT and SNEGSKA (reference sequence). Deletions cut 3 bases from V and 4 bases from J, with 13 bases between. The CDR3 reads CSASRLEVYNEQFF. The CDR3 bases are TGCAGTGCTAGCCGACTAGAGGTTTACAATGAGCAGTTCTTC.

In this sample, this clonotype turned up many times. The chain recombines TRBV5-1 with TRBJ1-2; D ambiguous. The germline gives CDR1 SGHRS, CDR2 YFSETQ. Trimming cost V 1 base and J 0 bases, with 7 bases left between them. The CDR3 has 14 residues. The DNA for the CDR3 is TGCGCCAGCAGCTTGAACAGCGCTAACTATGGCTACACCTTC. As protein: CASSLNSANYGYTF.

About this clonotype: Possible read error: a much larger clone is one base away. The chain combines TRBV5-6 with TRBJ2-7; the D gene is possibly TRBD1 (5 bases). Germline V lookup: CDR1 SGHDT, CDR2 YYEEEE. The CDR3 has 14 residues. The CDR3 coding sequence is TGTGCCAACAGCTTGGGGTGGGGCGTCTACGAGCAGTACTTC. Translation: CANSLGWGVYEQYF.